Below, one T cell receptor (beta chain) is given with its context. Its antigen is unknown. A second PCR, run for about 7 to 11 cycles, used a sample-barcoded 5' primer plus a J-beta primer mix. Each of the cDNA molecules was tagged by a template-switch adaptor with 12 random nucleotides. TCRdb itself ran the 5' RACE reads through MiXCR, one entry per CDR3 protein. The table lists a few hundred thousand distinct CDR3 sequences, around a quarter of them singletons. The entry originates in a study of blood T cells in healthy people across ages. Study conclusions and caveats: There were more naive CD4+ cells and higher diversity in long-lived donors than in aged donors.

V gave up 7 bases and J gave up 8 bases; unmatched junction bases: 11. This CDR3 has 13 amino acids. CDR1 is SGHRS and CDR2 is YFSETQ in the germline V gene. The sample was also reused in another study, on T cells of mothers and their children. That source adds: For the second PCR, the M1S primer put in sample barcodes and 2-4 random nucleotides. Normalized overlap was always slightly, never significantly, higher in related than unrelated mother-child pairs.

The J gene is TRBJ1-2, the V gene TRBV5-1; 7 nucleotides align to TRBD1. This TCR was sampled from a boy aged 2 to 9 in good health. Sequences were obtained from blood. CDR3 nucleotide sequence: TGCGCCAGCTATCCGACAGGGAGGTACGGCTACACCTTC. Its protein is CASYPTGRYGYTF.